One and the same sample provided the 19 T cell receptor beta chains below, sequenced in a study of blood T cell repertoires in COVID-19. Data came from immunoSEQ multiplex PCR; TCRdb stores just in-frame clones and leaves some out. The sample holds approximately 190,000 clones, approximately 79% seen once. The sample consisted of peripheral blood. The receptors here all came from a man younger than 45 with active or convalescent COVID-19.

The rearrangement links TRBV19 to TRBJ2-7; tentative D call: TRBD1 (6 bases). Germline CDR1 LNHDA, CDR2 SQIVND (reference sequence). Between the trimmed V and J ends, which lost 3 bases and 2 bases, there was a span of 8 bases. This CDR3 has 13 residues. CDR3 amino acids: CASSIRDTYEQYF. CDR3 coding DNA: TGTGCCAGTAGTATCCGGGACACCTACGAGCAGTACTTC.

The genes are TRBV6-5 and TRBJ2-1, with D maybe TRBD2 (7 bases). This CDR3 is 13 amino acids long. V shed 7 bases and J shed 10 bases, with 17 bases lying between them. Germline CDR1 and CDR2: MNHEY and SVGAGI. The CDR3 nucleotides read TGTGCCAGCACCTTAGGGAGGGGGACAGAGCAGTTCTTC. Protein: CASTLGRGTEQFF.

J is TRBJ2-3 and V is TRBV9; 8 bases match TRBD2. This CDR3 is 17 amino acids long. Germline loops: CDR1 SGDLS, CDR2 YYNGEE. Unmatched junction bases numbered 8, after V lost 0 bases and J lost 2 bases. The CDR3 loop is CASSVDGQAGDTDTQYF. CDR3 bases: TGTGCCAGCAGCGTAGATGGCCAAGCGGGGGACACAGATACGCAGTATTTT.

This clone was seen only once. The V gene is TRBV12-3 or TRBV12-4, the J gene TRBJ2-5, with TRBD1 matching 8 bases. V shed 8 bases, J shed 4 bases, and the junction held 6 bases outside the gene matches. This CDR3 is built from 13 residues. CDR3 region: CASEVGQGETQYF. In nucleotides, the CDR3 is TGTGCCAGCGAGGTCGGACAGGGAGAGACCCAGTACTTC.

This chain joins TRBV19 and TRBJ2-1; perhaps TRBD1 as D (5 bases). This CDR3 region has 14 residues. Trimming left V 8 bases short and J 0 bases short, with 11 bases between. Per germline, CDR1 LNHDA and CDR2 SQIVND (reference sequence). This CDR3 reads CASQQGSSYNEQFF. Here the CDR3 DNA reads TGTGCCAGTCAGCAGGGCAGCTCCTACAATGAGCAGTTCTTC.

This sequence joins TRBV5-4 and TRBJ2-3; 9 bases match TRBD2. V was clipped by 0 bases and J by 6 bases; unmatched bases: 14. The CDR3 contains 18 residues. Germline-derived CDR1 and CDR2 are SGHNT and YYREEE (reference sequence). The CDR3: CASSLAAGGGASWDTQYF. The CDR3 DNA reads TGTGCCAGCAGCTTGGCAGCGGGAGGTGGAGCGAGTTGGGATACGCAGTATTTT.

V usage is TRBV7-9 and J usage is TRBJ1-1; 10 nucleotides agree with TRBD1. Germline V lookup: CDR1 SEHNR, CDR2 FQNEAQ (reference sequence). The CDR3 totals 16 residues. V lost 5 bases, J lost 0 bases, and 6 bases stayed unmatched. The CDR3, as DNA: TGTGCCAGCAGCCCCCCGGACAGGGGGATGAACACTGAAGCTTTCTTT. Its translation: CASSPPDRGMNTEAFF.

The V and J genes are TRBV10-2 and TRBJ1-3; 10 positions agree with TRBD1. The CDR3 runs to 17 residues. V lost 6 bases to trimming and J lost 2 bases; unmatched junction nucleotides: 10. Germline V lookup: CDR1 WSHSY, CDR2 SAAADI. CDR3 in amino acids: CASRDRQGAGPGNTIYF. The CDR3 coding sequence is TGCGCCAGCAGAGACCGACAGGGGGCAGGACCTGGAAACACCATATATTTT.

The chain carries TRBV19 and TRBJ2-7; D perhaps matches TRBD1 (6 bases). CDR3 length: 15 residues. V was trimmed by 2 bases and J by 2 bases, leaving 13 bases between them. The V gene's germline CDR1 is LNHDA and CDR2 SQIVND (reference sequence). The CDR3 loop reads CASSITDEGAYEQYF. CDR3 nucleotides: TGTGCCAGTAGTATAACCGACGAGGGGGCCTACGAGCAGTACTTC.

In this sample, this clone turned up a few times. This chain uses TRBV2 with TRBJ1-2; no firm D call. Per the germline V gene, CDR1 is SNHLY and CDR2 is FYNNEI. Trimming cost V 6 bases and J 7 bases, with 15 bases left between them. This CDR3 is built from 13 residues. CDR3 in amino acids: CASRLGTEGGYTF. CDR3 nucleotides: TGTGCCAGCAGGCTAGGCACCGAGGGTGGCTACACCTTC.

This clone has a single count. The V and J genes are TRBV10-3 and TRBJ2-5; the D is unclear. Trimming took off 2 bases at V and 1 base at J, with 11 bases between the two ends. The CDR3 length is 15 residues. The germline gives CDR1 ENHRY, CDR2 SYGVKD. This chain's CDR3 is CAISERTLAQETQYF. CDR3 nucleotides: TGTGCCATCAGTGAGCGCACCTTGGCCCAAGAGACCCAGTACTTC.

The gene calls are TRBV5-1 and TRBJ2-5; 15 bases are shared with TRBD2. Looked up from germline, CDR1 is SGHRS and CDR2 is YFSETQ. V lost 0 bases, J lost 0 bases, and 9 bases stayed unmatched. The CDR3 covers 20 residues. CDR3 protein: CASSLAGLAGGLEYQETQYF. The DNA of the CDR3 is TGCGCCAGCAGCTTGGCGGGACTAGCGGGGGGACTAGAATACCAAGAGACCCAGTACTTC.

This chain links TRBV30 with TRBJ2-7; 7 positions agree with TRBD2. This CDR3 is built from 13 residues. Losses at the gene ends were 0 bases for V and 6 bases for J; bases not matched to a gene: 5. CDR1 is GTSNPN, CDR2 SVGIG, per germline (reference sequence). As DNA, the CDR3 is TGTGCCTGGAGTGTACGGGGAGGGACCGAGCAGTACTTC. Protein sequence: CAWSVRGGTEQYF.

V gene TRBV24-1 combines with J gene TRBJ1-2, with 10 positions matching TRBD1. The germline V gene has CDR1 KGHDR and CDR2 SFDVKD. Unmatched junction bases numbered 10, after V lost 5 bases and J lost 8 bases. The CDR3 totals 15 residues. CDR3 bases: TGTGCCACCAGTGCGCCTCCGGGACAGGGGTTGGGCTACACCTTC. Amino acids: CATSAPPGQGLGYTF.

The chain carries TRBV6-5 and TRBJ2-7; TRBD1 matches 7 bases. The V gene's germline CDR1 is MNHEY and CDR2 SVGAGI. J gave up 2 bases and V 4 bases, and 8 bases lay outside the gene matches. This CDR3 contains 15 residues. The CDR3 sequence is CASSFDRENPYEQYF. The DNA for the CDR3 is TGTGCCAGCAGTTTCGACAGGGAAAACCCCTACGAGCAGTACTTC.

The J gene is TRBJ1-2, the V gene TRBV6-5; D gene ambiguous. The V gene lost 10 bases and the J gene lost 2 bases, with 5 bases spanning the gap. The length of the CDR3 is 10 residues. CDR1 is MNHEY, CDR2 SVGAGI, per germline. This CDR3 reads CATLNYGYTF. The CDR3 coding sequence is TGTGCCACCTTGAACTATGGCTACACCTTC.

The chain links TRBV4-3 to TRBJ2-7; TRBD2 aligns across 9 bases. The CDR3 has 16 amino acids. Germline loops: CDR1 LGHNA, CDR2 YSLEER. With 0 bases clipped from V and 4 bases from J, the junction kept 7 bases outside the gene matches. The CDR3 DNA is TGCGCCAGCAGCCAAGATCTACTAGCGGGCTTTTACGAGCAGTACTTC. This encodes CASSQDLLAGFYEQYF.

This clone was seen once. The CDR3 loop reads CAWIPPSGGGYNEQFF. CDR3 sequence (DNA): TGTGCCTGGATCCCCCCCTCAGGGGGCGGTTACAATGAGCAGTTCTTC. The chain is built from TRBV30 and TRBJ2-1; TRBD1 agrees at 8 bases. CDR1 and CDR2 from the germline V gene are GTSNPN and SVGIG (reference sequence). V trimming: 4 bases; J trimming: 4 bases; junction bases outside the gene matches: 12. This CDR3 comprises 16 residues.

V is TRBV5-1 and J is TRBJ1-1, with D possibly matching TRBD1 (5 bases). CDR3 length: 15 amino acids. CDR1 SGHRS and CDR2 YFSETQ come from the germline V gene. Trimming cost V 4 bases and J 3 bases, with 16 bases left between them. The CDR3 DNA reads TGCGCCAGCAGCCCCCTGGGGGGTCGGGACACTGAAGCTTTCTTT. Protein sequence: CASSPLGGRDTEAFF. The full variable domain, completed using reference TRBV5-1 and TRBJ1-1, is KAGVTQTPRYLIKTRGQQVTLSCSPISGHRSVSWYQQTPGQGLQFLFEYFSETQRNKGNFPGRFSGRQFSNSRSEMNVSTLELGDSALYLCASSPLGGRDTEAFFGQGTRLTVV.